This TCR beta chain was recorded in a study of OX40 agonist ivuxolimab in advanced cancers. CDR3 length equals 14 residues. Germline CDR1 is SGHTA and CDR2 is FQGNSA. Concerning this clone itself: Its antigen is undetermined.

Study findings and constraints: On average, a greater number of expanded clones characterised CD8+ T cells relative to CD4+.

The repertoire was sequenced with immunoSEQ multiplex PCR; TCRdb's copy has only in-frame clones and lacks some. The table lists roughly 71,000 clones, 91% of them singletons. The specimen was CD4+ or CD8+ T cells sorted from blood, collected in a trial of the OX40 agonist ivuxolimab. The TCR originated in an adult with an advanced solid tumor such as melanoma, head and neck, liver or kidney cancer. This chain joins TRBV7-2 and TRBJ2-3; perhaps TRBD2 as D (7 bases). The CDR3 DNA sequence: TGTGCAACAGGGAGGCTAGCGGGCACAGATACGCAGTATTTT. Residues: CATGRLAGTDTQYF. Full variable domain (missing parts from reference TRBV7-2 and TRBJ2-3): GAGVSQSPSNKVTEKGKDVELRCDPISGHTALYWYRQSLGQGLEFLIYFQGNSAPDKSGLPSDRFSAERTGGSVSTLTIQRTQQEDSAVYLCATGRLAGTDTQYFGPGTRLTVL.